This T cell receptor (beta chain) was identified during a study of blood T cells in healthy people across ages. Donors were systemically healthy Caucasian individuals from Russia aged 6 to 90 years. Findings and caveats of the study: Long-lived and aged donors differed, with more naive CD4+ cells and higher diversity in the long-lived. TCR beta diversity correlated strongly with naive T cell percentage.

V shed 0 bases and J 0 bases; nucleotides not matched to a gene: 6. The V gene's germline CDR1 is LGHNA and CDR2 YNFKEQ. This CDR3 comprises 19 residues. A J-beta primer mix and a sample-barcoded 5' primer were used in a second PCR of roughly 7 to 12 cycles. Carrying 12 random nucleotides, a template-switch adaptor labeled each individual cDNA molecule. TCRdb redid the calling of the 5' RACE reads with MiXCR, one entry per CDR3 protein. This table holds about a million distinct CDR3 sequences, around 54% found once. Details on this clonotype: Its matching antigen is unknown.

The receptor comes from a woman aged 55-70 years in good health. This chain connects TRBV4-2 to TRBJ2-1; TRBD2 matches at 12 bases. The sample was blood. Here the CDR3 DNA reads TGTGCCAGCAGCCAAGAGGGGACTAGCGGGTATCTCTCCTACAATGAGCAGTTCTTC. Residues: CASSQEGTSGYLSYNEQFF.